This T cell receptor beta chain was found in a study of shared clonotypes between healthy human individuals (dated by TCRdb to between 2020 and 2021). In terms of the full investigation: The cohort included three men and a couple of women between 18 and 49 years of age. For each donor, CD4 naive and CD4 memory were each run on three plates, CD8 naive on two plates, and CD8 memory on one plate. Between about 0.85 and 9.5 billion PBMCs per donor were obtained by leukapheresis. To increase sequencing depth and limit assay-specific biases, TCR repertoire library preparation and sequencing were carried out by different laboratories using diverse techniques. To estimate repertoire size and how much clonotype sharing occurs between individuals, the study deeply sequenced the blood TCR repertoires of five healthy adults.

V gives up 0 bases and J gives up 6 bases, and the segment between their germline ends measures 16 bases. The germline V gene sets CDR1 to SGDLS and CDR2 to YYNGEE. Measured from the cysteine to the phenylalanine, the CDR3 is 17 residues long. Only CDR3 DNA is held: 51 bases, read in frame from base 1. TCR CDR3 regions were amplified from genomic DNA by multiplex PCR using the deep immunoSEQ assay. Extracted genomic DNA from each cell subset was distributed evenly across all wells of several immunoSEQ 96-well plates, and each plate was treated as a replicate. Each replicate PCR for sorted subsets received about 180 ng genomic DNA, equal to roughly 30,000 T cell genomes. The purified libraries were quantified using a Qubit 3.0 fluorometer, sized with a Bioanalyzer 2100, and then quantified again using the KAPA Library Quantification kit. Each immunoSEQ 96-well plate was sequenced on its own single-read 150-cycle Illumina NextSeq 550 flow cell. The study's own analysis went as follows. The immunoSEQ output contained only junctional sequences without quality scores, so filtering could not match that applied to full-length reads. Sequences were annotated with PyIR, a Python wrapper for IgBLAST v1.9, and V/J genes and CDR3 were assigned using IMGT germline references. Reads with weak V/J assignments (E-value above 1e-6), missing CDR3, stop codons, out-of-frame junctions, or ambiguous translated residues were removed. V3J clonotypes were defined by identical inferred V gene, J gene, and CDR3 amino acid sequence. The percentage overlap between two repertoires was calculated by dividing the number of shared unique clonotypes by the size of the smaller repertoire. Repertoire richness was assessed with RTK rarefaction, the Chao1 estimator, and Recon v2.1 estimates of unobserved clonotypes. Generation probabilities for all TCRbeta clonotypes obtained by the gDNA method from a handful of donors were computed using OLGA. TCRdb mirrors the immuneACCESS table, restricted to in-frame sequences. Some clones are absent from its copies; in checked studies, under half trace to an unresolved V gene, and the reason for the others is unknown. V and J calls and clone size are given by that table; D and trimming were obtained from the DNA. In all, the sample holds 550,000 to 700,000 clones, and 60% to 75% of those were seen once. Around 2% of the sample is taken by the ten largest.

The donors were healthy, HIV-negative adults with no recently reported acute infections or vaccinations. Every donor was a Caucasian adult living in Nashville, Tennessee, USA. CD4+ T cells were enriched by magnetic negative selection; naive cells were then positively selected on CD45RA, and the negative fraction formed the memory subset. After blood collection by leukapheresis, PBMCs were isolated using Ficoll-Histopaque density gradient centrifugation and then cryopreserved in the vapor phase of liquid nitrogen. Purity and quantity of every magnetically sorted T cell population were checked by analytical flow cytometry. Genomic DNA was isolated from every sorted fraction and measured by UV absorbance on a Nanodrop 2000c. Broader findings and caveats from the paper: Pairwise subsampling led to the expectation that sequencing depth would affect the degree of clonotype sharing among donors. Sampling was restricted to blood, and TCR repertoires in tissues likely differ from the TCR repertoires found in blood. Because the study included only a small number of donors, the genetic and exposure-history diversity represented was limited. Naive subsets generally had larger estimated clonotype richness than memory subsets. Rarefaction of sorted-subset datasets indicated incomplete sequencing despite the large sequencing depth. Clonotypes shared by all four sorted-subset donors showed higher generation probabilities than non-shared clonotypes. Across several donors, around 5% of naive CD4, approximately 3.6% of naive CD8, about 2% of memory CD4, and roughly 0.4% of memory CD8 clonotypes were shared.

This clone showed up just a few times. Its recognized antigen is unknown. No base quality values were provided; no much bigger clone lies one nucleotide off. The V and J genes are TRBV9 and TRBJ2-6; the D gene assignment is perhaps TRBD1 or TRBD2, with each matching 5 bases. The sequenced sample consisted of memory CD4+ T cells sorted from blood. The cell subset or site label for this specimen denotes: CD45RA-negative fraction. The sequence was obtained from a woman in her thirties in good health. This receptor has the CDR3 CASSVGRGPSKANVLTF. The DNA sequence is as follows: TGTGCCAGCAGCGTAGGAAGGGGACCGAGCAAGGCCAACGTCCTGACTTTC.